This T cell receptor beta chain came from a study of graft-versus-host responses after intestinal transplantation (dated by TCRdb to the early 2020s). Concerning the study at large: Recipients received multivisceral, liver-intestinal, or isolated intestinal transplants. Every recipient was given anti-thymocyte globulin induction, followed by about 3 years of maintenance tacrolimus and steroids. Alloreactive clones were identified by sequencing pre-transplant mixed lymphocyte reaction products and comparing these products with unstimulated pre-transplant donor and recipient T cells. Samples from a few later patients were sequenced in-house on an Illumina MiSeq with MiXCR processing rather than by the commercial service. A peak of at least 4% donor T cells among recipient peripheral blood mononuclear cells was the definition used for donor T cell macrochimerism. After intestinal transplantation, graft-versus-host and host-versus-graft alloreactive T cell clones in the graft, circulation and bone marrow were tracked using bulk TCR-beta CDR3 sequencing. A cohort of about two dozen intestinal transplant recipients, including one retransplant, was enrolled, and a few patients lacking pretransplant specimens were excluded. General study outcomes and caveats: GvH clones were found in recipient bone marrow, and some of the GvH clones appeared earlier in ileal mucosa or blood, which is consistent with an intestinal mucosal origin. Early after transplant, declines in HvG clones were associated with peak levels of circulating GvH clones. High GvH to HvG T cell clonal ratios were observed in the allografts of patients with donor T cell macrochimerism. Conclusions were limited by the relatively low number and heterogeneity of intestinal transplant patients.

This clone was seen a few times. Its antigen remains undetermined. No base-level quality is on record; no much larger clone is a single base apart. The label giving this sample's time point can be read as: cells obtained before transplantation from donor or recipient. CD3+CD4+ and CD3+CD8+ populations were FACS-sorted from unstimulated pre-transplant donor and recipient cells taken from spleen or lymph nodes. The CDR3 runs 19 amino acids, cysteine and phenylalanine included. Of all the DNA, just the CDR3 is kept, 57 bases in frame from base 1. At the junction V is shortened by 0 bases and J by 4 bases; bases outside the gene matches: 15. For CDR1 and CDR2, the germline V gene lists SGDLS and YYNGEE. Receptors were amplified or captured by the immunoSEQ multiplex PCR assay. For most patients, genomic DNA was isolated with the Qiagen DNeasy Blood and Tissue Kit and sent frozen to Adaptive Biotechnologies for TCR sequencing. High-throughput TCR-beta CDR3 sequencing of genomic DNA from most patients was performed by Adaptive Biotechnologies. The source study handled its data this way. Adaptive's ImmunoSEQ software supplied the TCR sequencing data for around 17 patients, while MiXCR and VDJtools were used to process a few other patients. To correct CD4 versus CD8 sorting errors, any sequence found in both subsets at a frequency ratio below 5:1 was removed. Because the origin of CDR3 nucleotide sequences shared between donor and recipient could not be assigned, those sequences were removed. To count as alloreactive, a clone needed at least 2-fold expansion over unstimulated cells and a minimum CFSE-low frequency of 0.002% (template counts) or 0.001% (read counts). A clone was considered mappable if detected in the sequenced pre-transplant spleen, lymph node, or MLR CFSE-low populations of the donor or recipient. The cumulative frequency of alloreactive clones was calculated as a percentage of all sequences, weighted by copy number. Not all clones reach the TCRdb copy of this immuneACCESS table, which keeps in-frame sequences only. Checked studies attribute under half of the gap to unresolved V genes and leave the rest unexplained. That table is the source of V, J and clone size, and D and trimming were worked out from the DNA. This sample gives about 130,000 clones in total; more than 80% of them show up just once. Together, the top ten hold under 0.2% of the sample.

This clonotype was obtained from a human donor who received an intestinal transplant. The sequence links TRBV9 to TRBJ2-3; TRBD2 matches 9 bases in the middle. Material: unstimulated CD4+ T cells sorted from spleen or lymph node cells, obtained before intestinal transplant. The DNA sequence is as follows: TGTGCCAGCAGCGTAGAGGCGGGCGGGGGGGCGTCTTCCGCAGATACGCAGTATTTT. It translates to CASSVEAGGGASSADTQYF.